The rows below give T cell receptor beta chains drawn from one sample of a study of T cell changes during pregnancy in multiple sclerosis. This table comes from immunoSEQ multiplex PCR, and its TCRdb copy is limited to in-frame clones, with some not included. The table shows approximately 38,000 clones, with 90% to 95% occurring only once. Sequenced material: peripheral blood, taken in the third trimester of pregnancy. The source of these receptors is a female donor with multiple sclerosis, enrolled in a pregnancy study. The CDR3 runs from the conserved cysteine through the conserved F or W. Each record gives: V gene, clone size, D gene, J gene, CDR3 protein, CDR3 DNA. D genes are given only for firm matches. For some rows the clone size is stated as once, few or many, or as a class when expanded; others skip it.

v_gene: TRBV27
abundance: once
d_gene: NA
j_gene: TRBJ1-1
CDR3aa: CASSASGGNEAFF
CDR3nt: TGTGCCAGCAGTGCATCGGGGGGGAATGAAGCTTTCTTT

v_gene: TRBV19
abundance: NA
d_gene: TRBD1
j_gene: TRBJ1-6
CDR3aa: CASSIMGQGNSPLHF
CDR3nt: TGTGCCAGTAGTATAATGGGACAGGGGAATTCACCCCTCCACTTT

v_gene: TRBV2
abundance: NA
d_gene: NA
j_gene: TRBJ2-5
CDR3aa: CASSEVNSLETQYF
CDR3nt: TGTGCCAGCAGTGAAGTAAATAGCTTAGAGACCCAGTACTTC

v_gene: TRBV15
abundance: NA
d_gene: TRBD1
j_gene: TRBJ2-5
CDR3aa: CATSREVQGVVETQYF
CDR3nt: TGTGCCACCAGCAGAGAGGTTCAGGGGGTAGTAGAGACCCAGTACTTC

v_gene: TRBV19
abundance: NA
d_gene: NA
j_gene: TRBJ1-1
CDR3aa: CASRNGGLENTEAFF
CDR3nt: TGTGCCAGTAGAAATGGGGGACTCGAGAACACTGAAGCTTTCTTT

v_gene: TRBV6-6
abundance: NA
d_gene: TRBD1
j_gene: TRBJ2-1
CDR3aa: CASSTRQGTQFF
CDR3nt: TGTGCCAGCAGTACCCGACAGGGGACGCAGTTCTTC

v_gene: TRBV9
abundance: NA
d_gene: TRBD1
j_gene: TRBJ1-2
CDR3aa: CASSGPPGQGSPNYGYTF
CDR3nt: TGTGCCAGCAGCGGTCCGCCGGGACAGGGGAGTCCTAACTATGGCTACACCTTC

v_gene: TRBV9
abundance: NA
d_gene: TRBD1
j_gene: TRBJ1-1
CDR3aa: CASSVVGTVNTEAFF
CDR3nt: TGTGCCAGCAGCGTAGTAGGGACAGTGAACACTGAAGCTTTCTTT

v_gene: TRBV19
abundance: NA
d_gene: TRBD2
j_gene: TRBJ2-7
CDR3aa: CASTKTSGPYEQYF
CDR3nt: TGTGCCAGCACCAAAACTAGCGGGCCCTACGAGCAGTACTTC

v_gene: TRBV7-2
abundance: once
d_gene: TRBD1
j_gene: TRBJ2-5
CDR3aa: CASRIDRGRSETQYF
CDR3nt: TGTGCCAGCAGGATCGACAGGGGGCGCTCAGAGACCCAGTACTTC

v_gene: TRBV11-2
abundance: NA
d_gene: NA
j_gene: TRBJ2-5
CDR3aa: CASSLAASGQETQYF
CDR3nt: TGTGCCAGCAGCTTAGCTGCCAGCGGGCAAGAGACCCAGTACTTC

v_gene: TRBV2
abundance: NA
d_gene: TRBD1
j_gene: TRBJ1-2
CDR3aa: CASSEGQGAYGYTF
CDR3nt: TGTGCCAGCAGTGAAGGACAGGGAGCCTATGGCTACACCTTC

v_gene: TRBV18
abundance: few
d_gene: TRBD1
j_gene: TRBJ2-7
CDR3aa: CASSPSPGQGANEQYF
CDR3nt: TGTGCCAGCTCGCCGTCGCCGGGACAGGGGGCCAACGAGCAGTACTTC

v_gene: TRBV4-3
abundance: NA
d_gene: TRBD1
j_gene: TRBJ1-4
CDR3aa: CASSLDRGKNEKLFF
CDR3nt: TGCGCCAGCAGCCTTGACAGGGGAAAGAATGAAAAACTGTTTTTT

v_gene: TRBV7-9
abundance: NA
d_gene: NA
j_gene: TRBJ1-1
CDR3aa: CASSRQESEAFF
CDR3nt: TGTGCCAGCAGCCGACAGGAAAGTGAAGCTTTCTTT

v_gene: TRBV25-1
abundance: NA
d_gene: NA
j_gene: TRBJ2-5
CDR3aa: CASSKRQVYQETQYF
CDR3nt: TGTGCCAGCAGCAAAAGACAAGTCTACCAAGAGACCCAGTACTTC

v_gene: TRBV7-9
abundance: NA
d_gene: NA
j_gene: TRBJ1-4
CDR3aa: CASSLGFGQPEKLFF
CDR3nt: TGTGCCAGCAGCTTAGGATTTGGACAGCCTGAAAAACTGTTTTTT

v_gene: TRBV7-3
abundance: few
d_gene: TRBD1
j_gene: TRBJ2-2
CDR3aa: CASRTGGDGELFF
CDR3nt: TGTGCCAGCCGGACAGGGGGTGACGGGGAGCTGTTTTTT

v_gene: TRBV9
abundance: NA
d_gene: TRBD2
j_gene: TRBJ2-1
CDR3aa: CASSAGTSDWGEQFF
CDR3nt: TGTGCCAGCAGCGCAGGGACTAGTGATTGGGGTGAGCAGTTCTTC

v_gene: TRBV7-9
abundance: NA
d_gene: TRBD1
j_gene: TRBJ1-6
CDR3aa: CASSFYPGQGNSPLHF
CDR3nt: TGTGCCAGCAGTTTCTACCCGGGACAGGGGAATTCACCCCTCCACTTT

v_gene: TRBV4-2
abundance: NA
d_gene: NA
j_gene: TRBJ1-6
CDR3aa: CASSQLPRSSYNSPLHF
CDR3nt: TGTGCCAGCAGCCAACTTCCTAGAAGCTCCTATAATTCACCCCTCCACTTT

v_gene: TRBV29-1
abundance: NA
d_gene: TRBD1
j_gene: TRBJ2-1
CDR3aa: CSAAGQGSGNEQFF
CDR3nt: TGCAGCGCTGCTGGACAGGGATCGGGCAATGAGCAGTTCTTC

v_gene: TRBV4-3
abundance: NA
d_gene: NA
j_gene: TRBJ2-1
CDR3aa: CASSQAVSYNEQFF
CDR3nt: TGCGCCAGCAGCCAGGCAGTTTCCTACAATGAGCAGTTCTTC

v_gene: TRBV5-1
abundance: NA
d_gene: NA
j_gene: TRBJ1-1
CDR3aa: CASSLNVENTEAFF
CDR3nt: TGCGCCAGCAGCTTGAATGTAGAGAACACTGAAGCTTTCTTT

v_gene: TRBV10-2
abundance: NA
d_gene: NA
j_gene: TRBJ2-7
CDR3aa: CASSEGTMENYEQYF
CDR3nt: TGCGCCAGCAGTGAAGGGACAATGGAGAACTACGAGCAGTACTTC

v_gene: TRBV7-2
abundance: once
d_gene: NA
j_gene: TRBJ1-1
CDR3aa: CASRPGSQITNTEAFF
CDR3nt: TGTGCCAGCAGGCCTGGGAGTCAGATTACGAACACTGAAGCTTTCTTT

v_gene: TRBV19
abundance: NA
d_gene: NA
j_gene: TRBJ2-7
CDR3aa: CASSIRGNYEQYF
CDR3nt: TGTGCCAGTAGTATAAGAGGGAACTACGAGCAGTACTTC

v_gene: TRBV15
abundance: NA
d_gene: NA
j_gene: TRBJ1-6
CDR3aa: CATSRGPTEDSPLHF
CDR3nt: TGTGCCACCAGCAGAGGACCCACGGAGGACTCACCCCTCCACTTT

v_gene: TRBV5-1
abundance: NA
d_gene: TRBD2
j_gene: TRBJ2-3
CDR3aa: CASSTSGRALDTQYF
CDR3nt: TGCGCCAGCAGCACTAGCGGGAGGGCCTTAGATACGCAGTATTTT

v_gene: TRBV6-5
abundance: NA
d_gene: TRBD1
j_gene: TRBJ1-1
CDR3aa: CASSSGGRQSATEAFF
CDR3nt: TGTGCCAGCAGTTCAGGGGGCCGCCAGTCGGCCACTGAAGCTTTCTTT

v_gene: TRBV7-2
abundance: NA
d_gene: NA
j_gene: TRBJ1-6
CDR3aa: CASSIRDTLSPLHF
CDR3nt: TGTGCCAGCAGCATCCGGGACACCCTTTCACCCCTCCACTTT

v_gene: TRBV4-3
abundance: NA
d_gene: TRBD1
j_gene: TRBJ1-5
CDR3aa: CASSQELQGSQPQHF
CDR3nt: TGCGCCAGCAGCCAAGAACTACAGGGGAGTCAGCCCCAGCATTTT

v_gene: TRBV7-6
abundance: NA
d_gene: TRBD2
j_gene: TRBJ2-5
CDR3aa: CASSLGSGTTETQYF
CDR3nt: TGTGCCAGCAGCTTAGGATCGGGGACTACCGAGACCCAGTACTTC

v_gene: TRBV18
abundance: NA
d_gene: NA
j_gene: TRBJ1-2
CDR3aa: CASSPAGDYGYTF
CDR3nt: TGTGCCAGCTCGCCAGCCGGGGACTATGGCTACACCTTC

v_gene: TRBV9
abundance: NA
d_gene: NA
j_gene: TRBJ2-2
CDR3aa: CASSAHRPGELFF
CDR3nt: TGTGCCAGCAGCGCACACAGGCCCGGGGAGCTGTTTTTT

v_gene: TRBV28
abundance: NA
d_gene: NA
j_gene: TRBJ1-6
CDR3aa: CASSLGGGYNSPLHF
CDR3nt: TGTGCCAGCAGTTTAGGGGGAGGCTATAATTCACCCCTCCACTTT

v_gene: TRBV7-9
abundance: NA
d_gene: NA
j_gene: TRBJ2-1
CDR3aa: CASSDFGEQFF
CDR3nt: TGTGCCAGCAGCGACTTCGGGGAGCAGTTCTTC

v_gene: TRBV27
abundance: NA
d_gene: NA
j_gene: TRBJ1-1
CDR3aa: CASSLSGGRTEAFF
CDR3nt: TGTGCCAGCAGTTTATCGGGGGGAAGGACTGAAGCTTTCTTT

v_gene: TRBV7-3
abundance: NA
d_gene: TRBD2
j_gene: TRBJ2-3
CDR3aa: CASSLRGGPDTQYF
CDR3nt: TGTGCCAGCAGCTTACGGGGGGGGCCCGATACGCAGTATTTT

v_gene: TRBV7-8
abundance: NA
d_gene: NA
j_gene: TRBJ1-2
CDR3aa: CASSLALGGASYGYTF
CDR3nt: TGTGCCAGCAGCTTAGCGCTTGGGGGCGCTTCCTATGGCTACACCTTC

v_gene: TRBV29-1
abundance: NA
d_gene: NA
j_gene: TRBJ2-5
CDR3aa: CSVGGFKETQYF
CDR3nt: TGCAGCGTTGGAGGGTTTAAAGAGACCCAGTACTTC

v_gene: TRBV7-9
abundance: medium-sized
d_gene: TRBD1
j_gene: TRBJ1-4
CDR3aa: CASSRQGSEKLFF
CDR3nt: TGTGCCAGCAGCCGACAGGGATCGGAAAAACTGTTTTTT

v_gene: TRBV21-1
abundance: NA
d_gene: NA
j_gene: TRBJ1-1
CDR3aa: CASGVGGQGLNTEAFF
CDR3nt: TGTGCCAGCGGGGTTGGGGGACAGGGTTTGAACACTGAAGCTTTCTTT

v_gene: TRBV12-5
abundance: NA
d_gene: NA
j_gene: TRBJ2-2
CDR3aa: CASGFTLNHRVDTGELFF
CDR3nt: TGTGCTAGTGGTTTCACCCTAAATCACAGGGTGGACACCGGGGAGCTGTTTTTT

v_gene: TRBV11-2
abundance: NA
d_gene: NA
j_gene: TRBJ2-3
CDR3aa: CASSLDWLRRDTQYF
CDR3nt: TGTGCCAGCAGCCTAGACTGGCTTCGCCGAGATACGCAGTATTTT

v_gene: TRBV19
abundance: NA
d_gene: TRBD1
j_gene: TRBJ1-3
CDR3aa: CASSISGTDSPSSGNTIYF
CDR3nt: TGTGCCAGTAGCATCTCCGGGACAGATTCGCCCAGCTCTGGAAACACCATATATTTT

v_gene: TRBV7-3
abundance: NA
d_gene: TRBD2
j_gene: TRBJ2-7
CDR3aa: CASRLSGGRYEQYF
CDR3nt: TGTGCCAGCAGACTCAGCGGGGGGCGGTACGAGCAGTACTTC

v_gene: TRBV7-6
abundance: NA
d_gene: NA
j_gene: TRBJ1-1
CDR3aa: CASSLVPQDTEAFF
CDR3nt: TGTGCCAGCAGCTTAGTCCCTCAGGACACTGAAGCTTTCTTT

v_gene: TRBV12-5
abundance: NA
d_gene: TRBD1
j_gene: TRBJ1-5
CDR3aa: CASGLVRLAGGTDNQPQHF
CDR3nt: TGTGCTAGTGGTTTGGTACGTTTGGCAGGGGGGACTGACAATCAGCCCCAGCATTTT

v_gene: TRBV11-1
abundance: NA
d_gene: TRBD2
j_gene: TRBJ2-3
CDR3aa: CASSLTSGGSDTQYF
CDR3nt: TGTGCCAGCAGCTTAACTAGCGGGGGGTCAGATACGCAGTATTTT

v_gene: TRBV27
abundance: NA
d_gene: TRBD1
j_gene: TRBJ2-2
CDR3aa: CASRWTGGASTGELFF
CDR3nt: TGTGCCAGCAGGTGGACAGGGGGAGCGAGCACCGGGGAGCTGTTTTTT

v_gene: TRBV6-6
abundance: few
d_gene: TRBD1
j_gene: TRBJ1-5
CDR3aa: CASDRDSHQPQHF
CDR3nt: TGTGCCAGCGACAGGGATAGCCATCAGCCCCAGCATTTT

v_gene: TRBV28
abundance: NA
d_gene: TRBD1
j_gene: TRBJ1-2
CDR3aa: CASSLTGGSGYTF
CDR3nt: TGTGCCAGCAGCCTAACAGGGGGTAGTGGCTACACCTTC

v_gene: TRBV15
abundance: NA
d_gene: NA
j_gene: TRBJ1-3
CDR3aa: CATSRDAANPGNTIYF
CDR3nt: TGTGCCACCAGCAGAGATGCGGCAAATCCTGGAAACACCATATATTTT

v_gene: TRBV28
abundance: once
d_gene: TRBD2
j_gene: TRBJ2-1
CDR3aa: CASKGGSGGPFYNEQFF
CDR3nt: TGTGCCAGTAAAGGTGGAAGCGGGGGGCCGTTCTACAATGAGCAGTTCTTC

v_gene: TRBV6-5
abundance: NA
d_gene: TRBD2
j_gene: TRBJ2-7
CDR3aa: CASSYAGGNYEQYF
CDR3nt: TGTGCCAGCAGTTACGCGGGAGGGAACTACGAGCAGTACTTC

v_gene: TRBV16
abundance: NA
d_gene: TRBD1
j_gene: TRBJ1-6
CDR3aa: CASSAWDRDNSPLHF
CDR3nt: TGTGCCAGCAGCGCTTGGGACAGGGATAATTCACCCCTCCACTTT